The 13 T cell receptor beta chains presented below share a single source sample, sequenced in a study of blood T cell repertoires in COVID-19 (dated by TCRdb to 2018 to 2021). Library preparation used the immunoSEQ multiplex PCR assay. What TCRdb holds here is the immuneACCESS table cut down to in-frame rearrangements. Part of the clones is not present; checked against another copy, under half of the missing clones reflect an unresolved V gene, and the others are unexplained. This sample gives under 300,000 clones in total; over 75% of them show up just once. Jointly, the top ten make up 2% to 2.5% of the sample. Specimen: peripheral blood. Receptors were obtained from a middle-aged woman who had recovered from COVID-19.

The chain carries TRBV12-5 and TRBJ2-1, with 9 nucleotides matching TRBD2. The V gene end was trimmed by 4 bases and the J gene end by 2 bases; junction bases not matched to a gene: 15. The CDR3 length is 19 residues. Germline-derived CDR1 and CDR2 are LGHNT and FRNRAP. CDR3 DNA: TGTGCTAGTGGTTCGGGAGGGGTTAATAGCGGGAGCCCCTACAATGAGCAGTTCTTC. Translated, it gives CASGSGGVNSGSPYNEQFF.

The chain joins TRBV6-5 to TRBJ1-1, with 10 bases that match TRBD1. This CDR3 has 16 residues. V dropped 6 bases and J dropped 5; count of bases not matched to a gene: 12. Per the germline V gene, CDR1 is MNHEY and CDR2 is SVGAGI. CDR3 loop: CASRYGQGVMGTEAFF. The CDR3 DNA is TGTGCCAGCAGATACGGACAGGGGGTCATGGGAACTGAAGCTTTCTTT.

This chain joins TRBV19 and TRBJ1-3; no firm D call. V lost 5 bases and J 4 bases, leaving 9 bases between the germline ends. The germline V gene has CDR1 LNHDA and CDR2 SQIVND (reference sequence). The length of the CDR3 is 13 residues. CDR3: CASSSSLGNTIYF. DNA for the CDR3: TGTGCCAGTAGTTCCTCTTTGGGAAACACCATATATTTT. The full variable domain, in which reference TRBV19 and TRBJ1-3 provide the parts outside the CDR3, is DGGITQSPKYLFRKEGQNVTLSCEQNLNHDAMYWYRQDPGQGLRLIYYSQIVNDFQKGDIAEGYSVSREKKESFPLTVTSAQKNPTAFYLCASSSSLGNTIYFGEGSWLTVV.

This rearrangement joins TRBV5-1 to TRBJ1-4, with a possible D match to TRBD1 (6 bases). From germline, CDR1 is SGHRS and CDR2 YFSETQ. The CDR3 runs to 16 residues. Trimming pared 2 bases from V and 2 bases from J, leaving 13 bases between. DNA of the CDR3: TGCGCCAGCAGCTTCCTCACAGGGAGCACTAATGAAAAACTGTTTTTT. This sequence encodes CASSFLTGSTNEKLFF.

V and J are TRBV6-2 or TRBV6-3 and TRBJ2-2; 8 nucleotides match TRBD1. Germline lookup yields CDR1 MNHEY and CDR2 SVGEGT. Losses at the gene ends were 2 bases for V and 6 bases for J; bases not matched to a gene: 8. This CDR3 is built from 16 residues. This CDR3 is CASSYPQGAGPGELFF. The CDR3 DNA reads as TGTGCCAGCAGTTACCCTCAGGGGGCTGGCCCCGGGGAGCTGTTTTTT.

Concerning this clone itself: The sample carries other DNA sequences with the same CDR3. The chain couples TRBV18 to TRBJ1-2; 7 bases map to TRBD1. The ends lost 6 bases at V and 2 bases at J; junction bases unmatched: 9. This CDR3 has 15 residues. CDR1 KGHSH and CDR2 LQKENI come from the germline V gene. The CDR3 nucleotides read TGTGCCAGCTCGCCCACTCGGACAGGAAACTATGGCTACACCTTC. Translated, it gives CASSPTRTGNYGYTF.

This clone was seen only a few times. The chain combines TRBV7-2 with TRBJ2-3; TRBD1 is a possible D gene (6 bases). Germline assignment: CDR1 SGHTA and CDR2 FQGNSA. The CDR3 is 15 residues long. V was cut by 6 bases and J by 0 bases, with 13 bases left in between. The CDR3 DNA is TGTGCCAGCAGACGGGACATCCGAAGCACAGATACGCAGTATTTT. This encodes CASRRDIRSTDTQYF.

This chain uses TRBV19 with TRBJ2-1; the D gene is possibly TRBD2 (5 bases). The CDR3 contains 15 residues. Germline CDR1 is LNHDA and CDR2 is SQIVND (reference sequence). Trimming pared 4 bases from V and 4 bases from J, leaving 14 bases between. CDR3 in DNA: TGTGCCAGTAGTAGAGGGCAGAGGATTTACAATGAGCAGTTCTTC. As protein: CASSRGQRIYNEQFF.

The rearrangement links TRBV3-1 (or the pseudogene TRBV3-2) to TRBJ2-2, with D tentatively TRBD1 (6 bases). The germline gives CDR1 LGHDT, CDR2 YNNKEL (reference sequence). V was clipped by 6 bases and J by 3 bases, with 17 bases between them. This CDR3 has 16 residues. In DNA, the CDR3 is TGTGCCAGCAGTCAAAGATTTACAGGGCACACCGGGGAGCTGTTTTTT. Translation gives CASSQRFTGHTGELFF.

This chain uses TRBV15 with TRBJ2-3; weak D call: TRBD2 (6 bases). The germline CDR1 and CDR2 sequences are LNHNV and YYDKDF (reference sequence). V lost 2 bases and J 1 base, leaving 13 bases between the germline ends. The CDR3 consists of 16 residues. The CDR3 sequence: CATSRPERAGTDTQYF. For the CDR3, the DNA is TGTGCCACCAGCAGACCAGAGCGGGCAGGCACAGATACGCAGTATTTT.

This chain joins TRBV27 and TRBJ2-7, with D perhaps TRBD2 (5 bases). Deletions cut 5 bases from V and 2 bases from J, with 13 bases between. CDR1 is MNHEY and CDR2 is SMNVEV in the germline V gene (reference sequence). The CDR3 runs 14 residues. This CDR3 is CASSALAWAYEQYF. CDR3 DNA: TGTGCCAGCAGTGCGCTAGCATGGGCCTACGAGCAGTACTTC.

V is TRBV19 and J is TRBJ2-1; a weak D match, TRBD2 (6 bases). The V gene lost 3 bases and the J gene lost 3 bases, with 9 bases spanning the gap. The CDR3 contains 14 residues. The germline V gene has CDR1 LNHDA and CDR2 SQIVND (reference sequence). CDR3 in DNA: TGTGCCAGTAGTATTGAAGCGGGCTACAATGAGCAGTTCTTC. Protein sequence: CASSIEAGYNEQFF.

The chain carries TRBV3-1 (or the pseudogene TRBV3-2) and TRBJ2-3; the match to TRBD2 covers 8 bases. J was trimmed by 5 bases and V by 1 base; bases with no gene match: 8. CDR1 LGHDT and CDR2 YNNKEL come from the germline V gene (reference sequence). This CDR3 is 16 amino acids long. CDR3 protein: CASSQVVRGGKDTQYF. Here the CDR3 DNA reads TGTGCCAGCAGCCAAGTGGTCCGGGGGGGAAAAGATACGCAGTATTTT.